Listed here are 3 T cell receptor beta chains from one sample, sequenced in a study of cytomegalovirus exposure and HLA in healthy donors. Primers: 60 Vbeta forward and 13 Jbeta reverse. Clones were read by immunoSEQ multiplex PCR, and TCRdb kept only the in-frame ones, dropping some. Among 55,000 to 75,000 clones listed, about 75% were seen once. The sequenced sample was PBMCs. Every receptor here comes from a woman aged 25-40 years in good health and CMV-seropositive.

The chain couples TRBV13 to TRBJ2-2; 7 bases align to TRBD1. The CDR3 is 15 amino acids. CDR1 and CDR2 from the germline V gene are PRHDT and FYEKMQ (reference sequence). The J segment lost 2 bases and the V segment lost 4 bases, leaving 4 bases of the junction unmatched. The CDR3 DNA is TGTGCCAGCAGCTCACAGGGGAGCAACACCGGGGAGCTGTTTTTT. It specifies CASSSQGSNTGELFF.

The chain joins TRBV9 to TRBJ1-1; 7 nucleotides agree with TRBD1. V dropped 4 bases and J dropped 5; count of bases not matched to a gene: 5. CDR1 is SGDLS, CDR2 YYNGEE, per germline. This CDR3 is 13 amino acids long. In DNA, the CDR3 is TGTGCCAGCAGCCCCGGGGACAGAACTGAAGCTTTCTTT. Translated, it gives CASSPGDRTEAFF.

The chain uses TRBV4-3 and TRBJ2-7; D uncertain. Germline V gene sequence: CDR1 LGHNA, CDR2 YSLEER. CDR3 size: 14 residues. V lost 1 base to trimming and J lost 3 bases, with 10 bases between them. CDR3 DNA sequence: TGCGCCAGCAGCCAAGGGTTGCAGAACTACGAGCAGTACTTC. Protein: CASSQGLQNYEQYF.